Below, one T cell receptor beta chain is given with its context. What it recognizes is unknown. Cell sorting via CD45RO/CCR7/CD25/CD127/CD95/CD27 was performed to obtain CD4+ naive, central memory, regulatory and stem cell-like memory cells. The data were taken from a study of beta chain features in type 1 diabetes. Findings of the study overall: TCRB CDR3 length was moderately but significantly reduced in all four CD4+ subsets of Type 1 diabetes patients.

The study reverse transcribed the entire isolated RNA, so it sequenced expressed TCRB transcripts. Measured with immunoSEQ multiplex PCR; TCRdb has only the in-frame clones, and not every one. The sample holds 500,000 to 650,000 clones; around 12% are singletons and the top ten take over 0.1%. The germline gives CDR1 MNHEY, CDR2 SVGAGI. Trimming removed 7 bases at V and 3 bases at J, with 13 bases between. The CDR3 is 14 amino acids. The clonotype comes from a man in his thirties or forties with type 1 diabetes. Sequencing was carried out using naive CD4+ T cells from blood. This chain links TRBV6-5 with TRBJ2-1; tentatively, D is TRBD1 (6 bases). The DNA for the CDR3 is TGTGCCAGCACCACAGGGTTGCTCTACAATGAGCAGTTCTTC. It encodes CASTTGLLYNEQFF.